This T cell receptor beta chain is drawn from a study of cytomegalovirus exposure and HLA in healthy donors. The PCR was carried out with 60 Vbeta primers and 13 Jbeta primers. The repertoire was sequenced with immunoSEQ multiplex PCR; TCRdb's copy has only in-frame clones and lacks some. This sample has approximately 89,000 clones, with around 62% found just once. Regarding the study as a whole: By a later analysis, the bulk of CMV-associated TCR beta chains appeared HLA-restricted. Productive rates of about 87% or about 30% were seen for most TCR beta V segments in an earlier analysis. A missense DCLRE1C variant was associated with V- and J-gene trimming of TCR beta chains in a later analysis, and an independent cohort replicated the association.

Comment on this clone: Its antigen is still unknown.

CDR1 and CDR2 (germline): SGHTA, FQGNSA. Between the trimmed V and J ends, which lost 3 bases and 4 bases, there was a span of 12 bases. The CDR3 totals 14 residues. Sequenced sample: PBMCs. The sequence derives from a woman younger than 45 in good health and CMV-seropositive. This rearrangement joins TRBV7-2 to TRBJ2-5; possibly TRBD2 for D (5 bases). The CDR3 protein is CASSFPTRGETQYF. As DNA, the CDR3 is TGTGCCAGCAGCTTTCCTACTAGAGGAGAGACCCAGTACTTC.